The clone carrying this T cell receptor beta chain was seen more than once but under ten times. The antigen remains unidentified. Brentuximab vedotin exposure varied among the patients, all of whom had relapsed after autologous stem cell transplantation. The CDR3 is made up of 15 amino acids. The germline V and J ends were trimmed by 0 bases and 4 bases, with 11 bases remaining between them. Repertoires were generated with immunoSEQ multiplex PCR, while TCRdb's copy carries only in-frame clones and drops some. There are approximately 100,000 clones in the sample; over 85% occur only once, and 2.5% to 3.5% lies in the top ten. The data belong to a study of PD-1 blockade in classical Hodgkin lymphoma. Background on the study: Nivolumab dosed at 3 mg/kg went to patients intravenously every 2 weeks.

Study results and caveats: Any patient who commenced nivolumab under 1 year after ASCT was excluded. Patients who responded completely had about the same baseline diversity as newly diagnosed patients.

The starting material was peripheral blood mononuclear cells (PBMCs), obtained at baseline. The genes are TRBV5-3 and TRBJ2-1; no reliable D call. TRBV5-3 is an ORF, and what it does is uncertain. The sequence was collected from a human donor with classical Hodgkin lymphoma. CDR3 amino acids: CARSLAAAPYNEQFF. CDR3 DNA sequence: TGTGCCAGAAGCTTGGCCGCAGCTCCATACAATGAGCAGTTCTTC.